These 19 T cell receptor beta chains were sequenced from one sample in a study of PD-1 blockade in classical Hodgkin lymphoma. Method: immunoSEQ multiplex PCR; TCRdb's copy keeps in-frame clones and lacks some. The data show approximately 99,000 clones, with about 88% seen just once and approximately 20% held by the top ten. Each patient relapsed following autologous stem cell transplantation, and prior brentuximab vedotin exposure differed. The sequences come from peripheral blood mononuclear cells (PBMCs), collected before the second cycle of nivolumab. These receptors originate from a human donor with classical Hodgkin lymphoma.

The sample holds many counts of this clone. The chain is built from TRBV25-1 and TRBJ2-3; unclear D gene. The germline V and J ends were trimmed by 1 base and 4 bases, with 12 bases remaining between them. The CDR3 totals 15 residues. Germline V lookup: CDR1 MGHDK, CDR2 SYGVNS. Here the CDR3 DNA reads TGTGCCAGCAGTGAATCGGGCCCGGCAGCAGATACGCAGTATTTT. Amino acids: CASSESGPAADTQYF.

The chain links TRBV2 to TRBJ2-5; no firm D call. The J call is in doubt because the DNA end fits TRBJ2-7 better. Germline loops: CDR1 SNHLY, CDR2 FYNNEI. This CDR3 spans 13 amino acids. The CDR3 nucleotides are TGTGCCAGCAGCTCCGGACCGGCCTACGAGCAGTACTTC. This sequence encodes CASSSGPAYEQYF.

The chain is built from TRBV4-2 and TRBJ1-4; possibly TRBD1 for D (6 bases). CDR3 size: 17 residues. V was clipped by 2 bases and J by 6 bases, with 19 bases between them. Germline V gene sequence: CDR1 LGHNA, CDR2 YNFKEQ. In nucleotides, the CDR3 is TGTGCCAGCAGCCAATTCCCCCTCACAGGGTGGGATGAAAAACTGTTTTTT. Translation gives CASSQFPLTGWDEKLFF.

The chain employs TRBV7-9 and TRBJ1-5, with D tentatively TRBD1 (6 bases). With 3 bases removed from V and 1 base from J, the gap between germline ends came to 13 bases. This CDR3 has 16 amino acids. In germline, CDR1 is SEHNR, CDR2 FQNEAQ (reference sequence). For the CDR3, the DNA is TGTGCCAGCAGCTTTGGGGGGCGAGAGAGCAATCAGCCCCAGCATTTT. This translates into CASSFGGRESNQPQHF.

Here the CDR3 DNA reads TGTGCCAGCAGCTTAAAGTGGATGAGCAATCAGCCCCAGCATTTT. Protein product: CASSLKWMSNQPQHF. The chain links TRBV7-2 to TRBJ1-5; D is ambiguous. The CDR3 has 15 residues. CDR1 is SGHTA and CDR2 is FQGNSA in the germline V gene. V lost 2 bases, J lost 1 base, and 9 bases lay in between.

V is TRBV13 and J is TRBJ2-7; 14 bases line up with TRBD2. Per the germline V gene, CDR1 is PRHDT and CDR2 is FYEKMQ (reference sequence). V shed 5 bases and J 3 bases; nucleotides not matched to a gene: 9. This CDR3 has 17 amino acids. The chain's CDR3 is CASSQGTSGRKSYEQYF. The CDR3 nucleotides are TGTGCCAGCAGCCAGGGGACTAGCGGGAGAAAGAGCTACGAGCAGTACTTC.

The chain uses TRBV7-2 and TRBJ2-5; 10 nucleotides line up with TRBD1. CDR3 length: 18 amino acids. V was pared by 2 bases and J by 6 bases, with 15 bases of the junction left unmatched. Per the germline V gene, CDR1 is SGHTA and CDR2 is FQGNSA. The CDR3 DNA reads as TGTGCCAGCAGCTTACGGGGGGGAGCCGGGACAGGGGATAAGACCCAGTACTTC. Residues: CASSLRGGAGTGDKTQYF.

The table lists this clone with a count of one. This chain links TRBV27 with TRBJ2-2; D unresolved. The germline V gene encodes CDR1 MNHEY and CDR2 SMNVEV (reference sequence). The CDR3 has 15 amino acids. V lost 7 bases and J 2 bases, leaving 14 bases between the germline ends. The chain's CDR3 is CASKVQHLNTGELFF. The CDR3 DNA reads as TGTGCCAGCAAGGTCCAGCACCTTAACACCGGGGAGCTGTTTTTT.

This clone came up once. The CDR3 coding sequence is TGTGCCAGCAGTGAATATCGGGCAGGGAGGGCCACTGAAGCTTTCTTT. Its protein is CASSEYRAGRATEAFF. The rearrangement joins TRBV25-1 to TRBJ1-1, with D possibly being TRBD1 (5 bases). V shed 0 bases and J shed 4 bases, with 15 bases lying between them. The CDR3 extends over 16 amino acids. Looked up from germline, CDR1 is MGHDK and CDR2 is SYGVNS.

This chain joins TRBV30 and TRBJ2-5; TRBD1 matches at 11 bases. The J call may be wrong; the DNA end is better matched by TRBJ2-7. The length of the CDR3 is 15 residues. Germline V gene data show CDR1 as GTSNPN and CDR2 as SVGIG (reference sequence). CDR3 sequence (DNA): TGTGCCTGGAGGAGGGAGGGACAGGGGGCCTACGAGCAGTACTTC. This translates into CAWRREGQGAYEQYF.

The CDR3 DNA sequence: TGTGCCAGCAGTGAAGCGTCTAATTGGTGGCGGGAGGGTTTTCTGGGCTTCTACGAGCAGTACTTC. Residues: CASSEASNWWREGFLGFYEQYF. The J gene is TRBJ2-7, the V gene TRBV6-1; 9 bases match TRBD2. The germline CDR1 and CDR2 sequences are MNHNS and SASEGT. V gave up 0 bases and J gave up 3 bases; unmatched junction bases: 24. The CDR3 spans 22 residues.

The chain links TRBV7-4 to TRBJ2-7; TRBD1 matches 11 bases. Germline V gene sequence: CDR1 SGHVT, CDR2 SQSDAQ. Losses at the gene ends were 1 base for V and 6 bases for J; bases not matched to a gene: 5. The CDR3 has 15 amino acids. The CDR3 protein is CASSLVPDRGLEQYF. The CDR3 DNA reads as TGTGCCAGCAGCTTAGTCCCGGACAGGGGGCTCGAGCAGTACTTC.

This chain joins TRBV27 and TRBJ1-4; TRBD1 matches at 10 bases. V dropped 1 base and J dropped 8; count of bases not matched to a gene: 4. Germline V gene lookup returns CDR1 MNHEY and CDR2 SMNVEV (reference sequence). This CDR3 has 15 amino acids. The CDR3 sequence is CASSLYGTGVEKLFF. In DNA form, the CDR3 reads TGTGCCAGCAGTTTATACGGGACAGGGGTGGAAAAACTGTTTTTT.

V and J are TRBV7-6 and TRBJ2-1, with a tentative D call TRBD2 (6 bases). CDR1 is SGHVS and CDR2 is FNYEAQ in the germline V gene. Trimming took off 5 bases at V and 2 bases at J, with 16 bases between the two ends. The CDR3 is made up of 16 amino acids. The CDR3, as DNA: TGTGCCAGCAGCCCAGAACTGCGGGGCACCTACAATGAGCAGTTCTTC. Translated: CASSPELRGTYNEQFF.

This chain joins TRBV30 and TRBJ2-2; 8 positions match TRBD1. This CDR3 contains 14 residues. Trimming took 1 base from V and 4 from J; bases not matched to a gene: 2. CDR1 is GTSNPN, CDR2 SVGIG, per germline (reference sequence). CDR3 sequence reads: CAWSGTGSTGELFF. The DNA of the CDR3 is TGTGCCTGGAGTGGGACAGGGAGCACCGGGGAGCTGTTTTTT.

The gene calls are TRBV5-1 and TRBJ2-1; TRBD1 is a possible D gene (6 bases). The ends were cut back, 4 bases at V and 6 bases at J, with 17 bases in the middle. This CDR3 comprises 15 residues. Germline lookup yields CDR1 SGHRS and CDR2 YFSETQ. CDR3 sequence: CASSHTWDIANEQFF. As DNA, the CDR3 is TGCGCCAGCAGCCATACTTGGGACATCGCCAATGAGCAGTTCTTC.

The chain uses TRBV4-2 and TRBJ2-1; D remains unclear. The germline V gene has CDR1 LGHNA and CDR2 YNFKEQ. V was clipped by 0 bases and J by 6 bases, with 9 bases between them. The CDR3 consists of 14 residues. The CDR3 coding sequence is TGTGCCAGCAGCCAAGATATGGAGTTCAATGAGCAGTTCTTC. Amino acids: CASSQDMEFNEQFF.

The chain employs TRBV2 and TRBJ1-3; D is perhaps TRBD1 (6 bases). The CDR3 covers 13 residues. V gave up 7 bases and J gave up 4 bases, with 11 bases separating them. Germline CDR1 is SNHLY and CDR2 is FYNNEI. The CDR3 loop is CASILTGGNTIYF. The CDR3 region has the DNA TGTGCCAGCATCCTAACAGGGGGAAACACCATATATTTT.

The gene calls are TRBV2 and TRBJ1-6, with D unclear. The V end was cut by 0 bases, the J end by 10 bases, with 4 bases between. CDR1 SNHLY and CDR2 FYNNEI come from the germline V gene. There are 12 residues in the CDR3. The CDR3 here is CASSEAPSPLHF. The CDR3, as DNA: TGTGCCAGCAGTGAAGCGCCCTCACCCCTCCACTTT.